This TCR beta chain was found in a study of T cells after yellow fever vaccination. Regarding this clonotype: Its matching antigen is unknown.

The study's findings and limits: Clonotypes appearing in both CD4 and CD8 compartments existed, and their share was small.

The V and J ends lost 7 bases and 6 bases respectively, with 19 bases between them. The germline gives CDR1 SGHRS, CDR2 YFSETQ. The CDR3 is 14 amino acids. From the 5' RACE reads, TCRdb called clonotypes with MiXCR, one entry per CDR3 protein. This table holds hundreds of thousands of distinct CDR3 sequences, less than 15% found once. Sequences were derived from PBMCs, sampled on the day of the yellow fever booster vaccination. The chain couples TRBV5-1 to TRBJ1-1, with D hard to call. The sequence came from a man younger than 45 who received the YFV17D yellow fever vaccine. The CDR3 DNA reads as TGCGCCAGCGGAAGTCCCGTGGAGTTGGCTGAAGCTTTCTTT. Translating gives CASGSPVELAEAFF.